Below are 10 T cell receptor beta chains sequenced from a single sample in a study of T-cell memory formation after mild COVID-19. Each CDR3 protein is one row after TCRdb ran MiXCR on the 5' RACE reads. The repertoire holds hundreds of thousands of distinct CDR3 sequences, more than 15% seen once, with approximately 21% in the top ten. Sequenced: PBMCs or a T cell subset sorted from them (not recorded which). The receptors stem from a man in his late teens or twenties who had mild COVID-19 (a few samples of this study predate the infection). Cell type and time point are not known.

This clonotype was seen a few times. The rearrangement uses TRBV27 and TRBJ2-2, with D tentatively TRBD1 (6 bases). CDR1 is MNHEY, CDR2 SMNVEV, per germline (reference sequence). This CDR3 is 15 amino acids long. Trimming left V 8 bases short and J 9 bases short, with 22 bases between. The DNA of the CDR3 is TGTGCCAGCCGGACGGAGGCACAGGGTCCTTGGGAGCTGTTTTTT. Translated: CASRTEAQGPWELFF.

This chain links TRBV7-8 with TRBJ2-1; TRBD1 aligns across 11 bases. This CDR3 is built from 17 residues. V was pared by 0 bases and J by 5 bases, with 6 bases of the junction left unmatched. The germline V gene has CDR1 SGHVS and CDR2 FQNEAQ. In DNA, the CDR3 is TGTGCCAGCAGCTTAGCCCGGACAGGGGGCTCGGACAATGAGCAGTTCTTC. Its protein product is CASSLARTGGSDNEQFF.

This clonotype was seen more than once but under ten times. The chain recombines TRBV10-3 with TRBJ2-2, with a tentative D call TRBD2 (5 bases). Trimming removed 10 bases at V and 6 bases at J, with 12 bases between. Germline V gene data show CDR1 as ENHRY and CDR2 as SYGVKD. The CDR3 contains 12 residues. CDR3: CATAERPGELFF. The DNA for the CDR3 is TGTGCCACCGCCGAGCGGCCCGGGGAGCTGTTTTTT.

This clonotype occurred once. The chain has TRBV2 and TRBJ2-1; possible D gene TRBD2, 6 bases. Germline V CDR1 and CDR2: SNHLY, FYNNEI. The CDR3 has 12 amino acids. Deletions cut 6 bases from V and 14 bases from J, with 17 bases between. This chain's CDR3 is CASRTSGGVEFF. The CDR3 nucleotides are TGTGCCAGCAGAACCTCTGGAGGGGTGGAGTTCTTC.

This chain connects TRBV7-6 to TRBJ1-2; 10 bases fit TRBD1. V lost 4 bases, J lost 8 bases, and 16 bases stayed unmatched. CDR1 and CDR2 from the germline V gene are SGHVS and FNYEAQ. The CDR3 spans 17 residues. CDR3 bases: TGTGCCAGCAGCTCTGACCCCGGGACAGGGGTCTTGACGGGCTACACCTTC. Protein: CASSSDPGTGVLTGYTF. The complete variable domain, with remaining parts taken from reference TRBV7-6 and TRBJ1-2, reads GAGVSQSPRYKVTKRGQDVALRCDPISGHVSLYWYRQALGQGPEFLTYFNYEAQQDKSGLPNDRFSAERPEGSISTLTIQRTEQRDSAMYRCASSSDPGTGVLTGYTFGSGTRLTVV.

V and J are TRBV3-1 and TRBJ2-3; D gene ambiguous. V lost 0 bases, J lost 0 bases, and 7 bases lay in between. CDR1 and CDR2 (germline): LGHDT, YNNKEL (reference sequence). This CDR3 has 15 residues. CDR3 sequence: CASSQDYRSTDTQYF. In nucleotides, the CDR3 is TGTGCCAGCAGCCAAGATTACAGAAGCACAGATACGCAGTATTTT.

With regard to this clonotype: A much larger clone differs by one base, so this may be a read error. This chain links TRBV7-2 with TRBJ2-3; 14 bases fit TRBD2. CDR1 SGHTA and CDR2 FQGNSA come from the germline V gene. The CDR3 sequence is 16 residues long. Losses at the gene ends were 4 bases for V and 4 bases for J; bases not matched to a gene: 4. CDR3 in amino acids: CASSSPGLAGADTQYF. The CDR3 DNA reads TGTGCCAGCAGCTCTCCGGGACTAGCGGGGGCAGATACGCAGTATTTT.

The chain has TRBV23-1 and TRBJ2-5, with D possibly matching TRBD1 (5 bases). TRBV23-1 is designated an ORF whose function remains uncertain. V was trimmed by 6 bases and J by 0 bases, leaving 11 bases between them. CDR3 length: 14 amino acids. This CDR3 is CASRDTYYQETQYF. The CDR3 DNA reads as TGCGCCAGCAGGGACACCTACTACCAAGAGACCCAGTACTTC.

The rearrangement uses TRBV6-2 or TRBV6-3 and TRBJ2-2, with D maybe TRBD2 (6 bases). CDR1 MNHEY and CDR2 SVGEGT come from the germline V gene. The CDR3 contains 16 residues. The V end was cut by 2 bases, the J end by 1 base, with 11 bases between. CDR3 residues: CASSYLSGGNTGELFF. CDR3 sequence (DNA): TGTGCCAGCAGTTACCTGTCCGGGGGGAACACCGGGGAGCTGTTTTTT.

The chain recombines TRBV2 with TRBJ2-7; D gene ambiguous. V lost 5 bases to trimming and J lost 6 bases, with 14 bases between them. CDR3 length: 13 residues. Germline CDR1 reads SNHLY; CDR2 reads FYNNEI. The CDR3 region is CASSRDPSGEQYV. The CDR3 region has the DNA TGTGCCAGCAGTAGAGACCCATCGGGCGAGCAGTACGTC.